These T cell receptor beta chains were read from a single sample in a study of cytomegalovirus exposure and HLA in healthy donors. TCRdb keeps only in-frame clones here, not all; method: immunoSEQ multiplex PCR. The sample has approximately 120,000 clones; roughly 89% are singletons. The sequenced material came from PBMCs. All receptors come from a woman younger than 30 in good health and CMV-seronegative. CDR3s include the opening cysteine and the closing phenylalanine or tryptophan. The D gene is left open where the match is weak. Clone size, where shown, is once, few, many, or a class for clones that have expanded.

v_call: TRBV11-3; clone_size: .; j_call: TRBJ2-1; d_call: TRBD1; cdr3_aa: CASSQDRGPYNEQFF; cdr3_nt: TGTGCCAGCAGCCAAGACAGGGGCCCCTACAATGAGCAGTTCTTC
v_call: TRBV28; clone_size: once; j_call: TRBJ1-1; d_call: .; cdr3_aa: CASSPGGGVRTEAFF; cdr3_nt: TGTGCCAGCAGTCCGGGCGGGGGAGTGAGAACTGAAGCTTTCTTT
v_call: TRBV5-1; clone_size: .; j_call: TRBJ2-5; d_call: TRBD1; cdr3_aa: CASSSGTGGAGTQYF; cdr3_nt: TGCGCCAGCAGCTCCGGGACAGGGGGCGCGGGGACCCAGTACTTC
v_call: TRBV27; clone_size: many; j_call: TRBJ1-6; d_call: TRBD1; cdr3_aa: CASSLFFGTGGSPLHF; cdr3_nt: TGTGCCAGCAGTTTATTTTTCGGGACAGGGGGTTCACCCCTCCACTTT
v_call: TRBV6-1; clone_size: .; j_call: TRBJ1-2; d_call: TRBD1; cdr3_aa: CASRSGQGSNYGYTF; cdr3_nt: TGTGCCAGCAGATCGGGACAGGGATCGAACTATGGCTACACCTTC
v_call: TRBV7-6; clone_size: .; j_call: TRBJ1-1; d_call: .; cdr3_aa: CASSLTGFGDTEAFF; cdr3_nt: TGTGCCAGCAGCTTAACGGGGTTCGGGGACACTGAAGCTTTCTTT
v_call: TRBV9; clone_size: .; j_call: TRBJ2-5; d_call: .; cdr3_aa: CASSVEVGAETQYF; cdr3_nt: TGTGCCAGCAGCGTAGAGGTAGGGGCAGAGACCCAGTACTTC
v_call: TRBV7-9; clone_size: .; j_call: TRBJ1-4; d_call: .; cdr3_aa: CASSSRRAGEKLFF; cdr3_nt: TGTGCCAGCAGCTCTAGGAGGGCTGGGGAAAAACTGTTTTTT
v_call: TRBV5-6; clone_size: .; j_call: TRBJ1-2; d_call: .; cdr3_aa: CASSLAGAGYGYTF; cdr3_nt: TGTGCCAGCAGCTTAGCGGGGGCGGGCTATGGCTACACCTTC
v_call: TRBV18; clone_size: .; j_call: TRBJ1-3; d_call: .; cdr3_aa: CASSPEGVWGHGNTIYF; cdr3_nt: TGTGCCAGCTCACCCGAAGGCGTCTGGGGGCATGGAAACACCATATATTTT
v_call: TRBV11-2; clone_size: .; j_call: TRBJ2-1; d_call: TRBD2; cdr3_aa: CASSDASGGLSHSYNEQFF; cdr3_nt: TGTGCCAGCAGCGATGCGTCGGGAGGCCTTTCTCACTCCTACAATGAGCAGTTCTTC
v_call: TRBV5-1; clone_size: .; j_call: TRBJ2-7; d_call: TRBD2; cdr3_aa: CASSLVAGVKTYEQYF; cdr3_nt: TGCGCCAGCAGCTTGGTAGCGGGAGTAAAGACCTACGAGCAGTACTTC
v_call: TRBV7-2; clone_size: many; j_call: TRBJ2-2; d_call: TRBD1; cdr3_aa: CASSRQGANTGELFF; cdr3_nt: TGTGCCAGCAGCCGACAGGGGGCGAACACCGGGGAGCTGTTTTTT
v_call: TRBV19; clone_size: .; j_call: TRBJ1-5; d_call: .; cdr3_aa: CASSIGHSNQPQHF; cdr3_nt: TGTGCCAGTAGTATTGGGCATAGCAATCAGCCCCAGCATTTT
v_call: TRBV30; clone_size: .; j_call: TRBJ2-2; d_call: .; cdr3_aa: CAWSAETGLIGELFF; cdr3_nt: TGTGCCTGGAGTGCCGAAACAGGGTTGATCGGGGAGCTGTTTTTT
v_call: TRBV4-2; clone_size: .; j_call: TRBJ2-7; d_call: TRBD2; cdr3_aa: CASSQDGAAGGPSKQYF; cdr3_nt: TGTGCCAGCAGCCAAGATGGGGCAGCGGGAGGGCCCTCGAAGCAGTACTTC
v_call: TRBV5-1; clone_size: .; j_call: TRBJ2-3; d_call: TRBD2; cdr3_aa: CASSLGPSGGGTDTQYF; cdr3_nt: TGCGCCAGCAGCTTGGGCCCTAGCGGGGGAGGTACAGATACGCAGTATTTT
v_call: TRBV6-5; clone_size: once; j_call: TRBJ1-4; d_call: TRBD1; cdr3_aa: CASSQRTGPNEKLFF; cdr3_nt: TGTGCCAGCAGTCAGAGGACAGGGCCGAATGAAAAACTGTTTTTT
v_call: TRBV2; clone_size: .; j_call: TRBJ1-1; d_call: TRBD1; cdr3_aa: CASSEGQGYTEAFF; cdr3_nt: TGTGCCAGCAGTGAAGGACAGGGGTACACTGAAGCTTTCTTT
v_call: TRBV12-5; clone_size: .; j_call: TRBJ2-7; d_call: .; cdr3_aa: CASGLVLGRGLSYEQYF; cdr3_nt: TGTGCTAGTGGTTTGGTACTTGGTCGCGGGTTATCCTACGAGCAGTACTTC
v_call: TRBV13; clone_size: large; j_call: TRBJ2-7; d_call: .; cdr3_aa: CASSPGFSYEQYF; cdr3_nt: TGTGCCAGCAGTCCAGGATTCTCCTACGAGCAGTACTTC
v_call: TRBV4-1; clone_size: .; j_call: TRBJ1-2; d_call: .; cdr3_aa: CASSQDGGRLNGYTF; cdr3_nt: TGCGCCAGCAGCCAAGACGGGGGGAGATTAAATGGCTACACCTTC
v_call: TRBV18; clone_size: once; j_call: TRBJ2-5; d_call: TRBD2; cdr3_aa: CASSSPPGLAGGQETQYF; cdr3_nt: TGTGCCAGCTCGTCACCTCCGGGACTAGCGGGGGGCCAAGAGACCCAGTACTTC
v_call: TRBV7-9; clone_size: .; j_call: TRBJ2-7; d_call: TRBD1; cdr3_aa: CASSGTGRDEQYF; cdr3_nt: TGTGCCAGCAGCGGGACAGGGAGAGACGAGCAGTACTTC
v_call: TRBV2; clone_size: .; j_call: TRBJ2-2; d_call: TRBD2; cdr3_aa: CASRLADTGELFF; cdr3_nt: TGTGCCAGCCGACTAGCGGACACCGGGGAGCTGTTTTTT
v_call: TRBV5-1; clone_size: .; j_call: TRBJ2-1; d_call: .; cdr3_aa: CASSLGGPNEQFF; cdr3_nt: TGCGCCAGCAGCTTGGGCGGGCCCAATGAGCAGTTCTTC
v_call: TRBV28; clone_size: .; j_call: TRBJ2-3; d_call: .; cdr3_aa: CASSPAGADTQYF; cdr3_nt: TGTGCCAGCAGCCCCGCCGGGGCAGATACGCAGTATTTT
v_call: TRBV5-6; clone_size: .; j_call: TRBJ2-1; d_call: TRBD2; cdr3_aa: CASSLGLAGVVSYNEQFF; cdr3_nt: TGTGCCAGCAGCTTGGGGCTAGCGGGAGTAGTGTCCTACAATGAGCAGTTCTTC
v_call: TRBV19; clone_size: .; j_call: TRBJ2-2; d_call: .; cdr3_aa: CASSIVEGKGTGELFF; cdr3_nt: TGTGCCAGTAGTATAGTAGAGGGAAAGGGAACCGGGGAGCTGTTTTTT
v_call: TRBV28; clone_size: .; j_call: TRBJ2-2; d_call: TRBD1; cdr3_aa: CASSPGQGNTGELFF; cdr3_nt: TGTGCCAGCAGTCCGGGACAGGGGAACACCGGGGAGCTGTTTTTT
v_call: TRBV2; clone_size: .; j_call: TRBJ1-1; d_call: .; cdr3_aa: CASSLTGPNTEAFF; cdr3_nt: TGTGCCAGCAGCCTAACAGGCCCGAACACTGAAGCTTTCTTT
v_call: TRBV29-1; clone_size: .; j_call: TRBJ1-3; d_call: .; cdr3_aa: CSVATTGNTIYF; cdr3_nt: TGCAGCGTTGCAACGACAGGAAACACCATATATTTT
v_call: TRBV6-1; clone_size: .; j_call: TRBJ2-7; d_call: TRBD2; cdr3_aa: CASGSSGAYEQYF; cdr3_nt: TGTGCCAGCGGTTCTAGCGGGGCCTACGAGCAGTACTTC
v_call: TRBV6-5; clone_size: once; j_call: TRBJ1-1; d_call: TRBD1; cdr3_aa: CASSSPGTGEAFF; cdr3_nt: TGTGCCAGCAGCTCTCCCGGGACAGGGGAAGCTTTCTTT
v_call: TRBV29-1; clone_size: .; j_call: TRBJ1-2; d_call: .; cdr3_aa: CSVGGGPNYTF; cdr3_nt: TGCAGCGTTGGAGGAGGACCCAACTACACCTTC
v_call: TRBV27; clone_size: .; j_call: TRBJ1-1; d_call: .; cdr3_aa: CASSLVGGAGAEAFF; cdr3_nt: TGTGCCAGCAGTTTAGTCGGGGGGGCCGGGGCTGAAGCTTTCTTT
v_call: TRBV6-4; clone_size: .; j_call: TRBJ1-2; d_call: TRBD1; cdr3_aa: CASRQTGLSGYTF; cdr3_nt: TGTGCCAGCCGTCAGACAGGGCTCAGTGGCTACACCTTC
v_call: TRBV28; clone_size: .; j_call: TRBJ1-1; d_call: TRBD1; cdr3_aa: CASSFQPGTGGTEAFF; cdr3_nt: TGTGCCAGCAGTTTTCAGCCCGGGACAGGGGGCACTGAAGCTTTCTTT
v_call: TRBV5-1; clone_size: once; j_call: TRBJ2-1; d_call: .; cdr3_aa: CASSPKPIQVSSYNEQFF; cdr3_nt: TGCGCCAGCAGCCCAAAACCAATACAGGTTAGCTCCTACAATGAGCAGTTCTTC
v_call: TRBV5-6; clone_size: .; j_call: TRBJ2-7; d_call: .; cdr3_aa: CASSRLGDSEQYF; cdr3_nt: TGTGCCAGCAGCCGGCTGGGGGACTCCGAGCAGTACTTC
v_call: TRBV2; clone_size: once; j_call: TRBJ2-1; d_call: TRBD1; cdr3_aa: CASSSGTGSHEQFF; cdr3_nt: TGTGCCAGCTCAAGCGGGACAGGGAGTCATGAGCAGTTCTTC
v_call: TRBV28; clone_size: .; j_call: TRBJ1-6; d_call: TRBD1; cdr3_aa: CASSSFRTGSDSPLHF; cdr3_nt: TGTGCCAGCAGTTCTTTTCGGACAGGGTCAGATTCACCCCTCCACTTT
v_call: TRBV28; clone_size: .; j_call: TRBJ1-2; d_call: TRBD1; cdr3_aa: CASSSPGQGHYGYTF; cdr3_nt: TGTGCCAGCAGCTCCCCGGGACAGGGACACTATGGCTACACCTTC
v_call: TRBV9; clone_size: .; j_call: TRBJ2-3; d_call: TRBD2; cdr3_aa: CASSEAHTGGIADTQYF; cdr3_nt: TGTGCCAGCAGCGAGGCCCATACGGGAGGGATAGCAGATACGCAGTATTTT
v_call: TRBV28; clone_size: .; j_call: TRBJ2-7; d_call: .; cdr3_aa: CASRSAGAYEQYF; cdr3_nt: TGTGCCAGCAGGTCCGCAGGGGCCTACGAGCAGTACTTC
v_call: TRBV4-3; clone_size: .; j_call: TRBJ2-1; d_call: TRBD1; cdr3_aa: CASSHRGSYNEQFF; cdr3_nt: TGCGCCAGCAGCCACAGGGGGTCCTACAATGAGCAGTTCTTC
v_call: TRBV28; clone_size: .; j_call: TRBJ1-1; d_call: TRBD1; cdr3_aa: CASSPGQGPNTEAFF; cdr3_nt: TGTGCCAGCAGTCCGGGACAGGGTCCGAACACTGAAGCTTTCTTT
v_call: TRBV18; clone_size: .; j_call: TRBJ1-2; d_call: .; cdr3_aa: CASSPPIQSYGYTF; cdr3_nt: TGTGCCAGCTCACCACCGATACAGTCCTATGGCTACACCTTC
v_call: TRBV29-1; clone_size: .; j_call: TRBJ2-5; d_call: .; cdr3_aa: CSVEPEEETQYF; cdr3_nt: TGCAGCGTTGAACCGGAGGAAGAGACCCAGTACTTC
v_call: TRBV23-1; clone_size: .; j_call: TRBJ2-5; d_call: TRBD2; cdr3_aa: CASSPREGDRSETQYF; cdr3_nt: TGCGCCAGCAGTCCCCGGGAGGGGGATAGATCGGAGACCCAGTACTTC
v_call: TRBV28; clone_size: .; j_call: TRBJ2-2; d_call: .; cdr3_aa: CASSLWASLNTGELFF; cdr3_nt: TGTGCCAGCAGCCTTTGGGCCTCCTTAAACACCGGGGAGCTGTTTTTT
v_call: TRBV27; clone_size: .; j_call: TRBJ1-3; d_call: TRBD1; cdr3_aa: CASGTASSGSGNTIYF; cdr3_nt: TGTGCCAGCGGGACAGCCTCGAGTGGCTCTGGAAACACCATATATTTT
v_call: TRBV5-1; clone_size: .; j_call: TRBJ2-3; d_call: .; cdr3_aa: CASSLGQEYTDTQYF; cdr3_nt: TGCGCCAGCAGCTTGGGGCAGGAATACACAGATACGCAGTATTTT